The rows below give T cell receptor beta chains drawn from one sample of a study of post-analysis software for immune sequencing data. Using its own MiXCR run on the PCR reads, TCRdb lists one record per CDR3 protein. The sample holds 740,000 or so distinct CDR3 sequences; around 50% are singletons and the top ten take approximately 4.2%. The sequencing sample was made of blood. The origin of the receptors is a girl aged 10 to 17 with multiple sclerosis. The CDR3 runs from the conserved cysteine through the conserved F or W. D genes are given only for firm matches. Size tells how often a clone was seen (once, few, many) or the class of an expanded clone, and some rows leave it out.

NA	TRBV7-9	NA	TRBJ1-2	TGTGCCAGCAGCTTGCTCGGGGAGCGTTATGGCTACACCTTC	CASSLLGERYGYTF
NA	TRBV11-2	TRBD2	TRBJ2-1	TGTGCCAGCAGCACCTGGCCTAGCGGGAGTGATGAGCAGTTCTTC	CASSTWPSGSDEQFF
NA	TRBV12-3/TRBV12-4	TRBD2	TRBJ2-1	TGTGCCAGCAGCTACGGGACTAGCGGGAGGGCCGGGCACATAGAGCAGTTCTTC	CASSYGTSGRAGHIEQFF
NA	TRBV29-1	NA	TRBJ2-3	TGCAGCGTTGAACAGGGGTTCACAGATACGCAGTATTTT	CSVEQGFTDTQYF
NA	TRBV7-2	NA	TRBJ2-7	TGTGCCAGCAGCCTTAGTAGGATGACCTACGAGCAGTACTTC	CASSLSRMTYEQYF
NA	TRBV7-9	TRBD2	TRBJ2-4	TGTGCCAGCAGCTCCGGGACTAGCGGGAGTGAGGGGGCCAAAAACATTCAGTACTTC	CASSSGTSGSEGAKNIQYF
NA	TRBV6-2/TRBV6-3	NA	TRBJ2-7	TGTGCCAGCAGCACAGGGAGGCATGAGCAGTACTTC	CASSTGRHEQYF
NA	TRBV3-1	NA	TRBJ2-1	TGTGCCAGCAGCCGGATAAATCCAAACGGGGGAAATGAGCAGTTCTTC	CASSRINPNGGNEQFF
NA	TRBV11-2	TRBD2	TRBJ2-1	TGTGCCAGCAGCTTAGATATCACTAGCGGGCGTGGGAGTGAGCAGTTCTTC	CASSLDITSGRGSEQFF
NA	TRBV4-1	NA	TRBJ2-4	TGCGCCAGCAGCCAAGTCGGGGTAGCCAAAAACATTCAGTACTTC	CASSQVGVAKNIQYF
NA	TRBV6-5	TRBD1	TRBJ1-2	TGTGCCAGCAGCCGACAGGGAAAATATGGCTACACCTTC	CASSRQGKYGYTF
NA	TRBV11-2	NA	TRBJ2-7	TGTGCCAGCAGCCAACGGATACAGGAACCCTCCTACGAGCAGTACTTC	CASSQRIQEPSYEQYF
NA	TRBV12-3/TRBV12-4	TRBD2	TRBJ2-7	TGTGCCAGCAGTTTAGCTAGCGGGAGAGGTTACGAGCAGTACTTC	CASSLASGRGYEQYF
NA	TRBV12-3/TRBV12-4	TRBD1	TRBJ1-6	TGTGCCGGCAGTTTAGCGGACAGGGGCAATTCACCCCTCCACTTT	CAGSLADRGNSPLHF
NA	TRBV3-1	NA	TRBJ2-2	TGTGCCAGCAGCCAAGATTGGTACAGGGCGGACACCGGGGAGCTGTTTTTT	CASSQDWYRADTGELFF
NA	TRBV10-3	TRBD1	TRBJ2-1	TGTGCCATCAGTCAACAGGGGAATCGTTACAATGAGCAGTTCTTC	CAISQQGNRYNEQFF
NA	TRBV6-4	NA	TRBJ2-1	TGTGCCAGCAGTGACTCGAAGGGGACTGAGCAGTTCTTC	CASSDSKGTEQFF
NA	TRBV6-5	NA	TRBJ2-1	TGTGCCAGCAGTACCGTAGCCTGGGGCAATGAGCAGTTCTTC	CASSTVAWGNEQFF
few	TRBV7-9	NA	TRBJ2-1	TGTGCCAGCAGCTTATCCCCTGGCTACAATGAGCAGTTCTTC	CASSLSPGYNEQFF
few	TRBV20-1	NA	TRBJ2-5	TGCAGTGCTAGCCTGGGGGGTCAGGAGACCCAGTACTTC	CSASLGGQETQYF
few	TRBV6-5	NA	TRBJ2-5	TGTGCCAGCAGCCTAACAGGGAATAAGGGGGAGCAGTACTTC	CASSLTGNKGEQYF
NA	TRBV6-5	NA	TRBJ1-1	TGTGCCAGCACCCTGACAGTGTGGAACACTGAAGCTTTCTTT	CASTLTVWNTEAFF
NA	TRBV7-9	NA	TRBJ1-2	TGTGCCAGCAGCTTACACGAAAAAGGCTACACCTTC	CASSLHEKGYTF
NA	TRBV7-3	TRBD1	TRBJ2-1	TGTGCCAGCAGTCGAGCCGGGACAGGGAATGAGCAGTTCTTC	CASSRAGTGNEQFF
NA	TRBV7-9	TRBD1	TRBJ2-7	TGTGCCAGCAAGGGGACAGGCGACTTCTACGAGCAGTACTTC	CASKGTGDFYEQYF
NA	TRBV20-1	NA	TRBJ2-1	TGCAGTGCTAGAATGCACAATGAGCAGTTCTTC	CSARMHNEQFF
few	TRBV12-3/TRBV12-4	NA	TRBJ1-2	TGTGCCAGCAGTTTTTCCGTACAGGGAGGGAACTATGGCTACACCTTC	CASSFSVQGGNYGYTF
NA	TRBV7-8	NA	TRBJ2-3	TGTGCCAGCAGCTTAGCGCAGTCGGGAACAGATACGCAGTATTTT	CASSLAQSGTDTQYF
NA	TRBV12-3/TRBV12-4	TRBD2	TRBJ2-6	TGTGCCAGCACCCTACTAGCGGGAGAGAGTGCCGGGGCCAACGTCCTGACTTTC	CASTLLAGESAGANVLTF
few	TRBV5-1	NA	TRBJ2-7	TGCGCCAGCAGCTTGCTTTCTGGGGGCGCGGGTTACGAGCAGTACTTC	CASSLLSGGAGYEQYF
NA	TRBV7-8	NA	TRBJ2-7	TGTGCCAGCAGCTTAGGAGACCGGGTCGAAACCTACGAGCAGTACTTC	CASSLGDRVETYEQYF
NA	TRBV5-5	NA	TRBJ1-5	TGTGCCAGCAGCCCAGGGCGGCAAAATCAGCCCCAGCATTTT	CASSPGRQNQPQHF
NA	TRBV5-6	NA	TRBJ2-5	TGTGCCAGCAGCTTGACTAGTTCGGAGACCCAGTACTTC	CASSLTSSETQYF
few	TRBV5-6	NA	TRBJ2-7	TGTGCCAGCAGCTTATCACAGGCCTACGAGCAGTACTTC	CASSLSQAYEQYF
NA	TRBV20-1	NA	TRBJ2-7	TGCAGTGCTCCACCTGCGGCCAATAAAGGGATTCAGTACTTC	CSAPPAANKGIQYF
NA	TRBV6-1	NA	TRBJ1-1	TGTGCCAGCAGTTCGCAGGCGGCGAACACTGAAGCTTTCTTT	CASSSQAANTEAFF
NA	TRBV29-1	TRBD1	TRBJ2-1	TGCAGCGAAGGATTTTCACAGGGGAACAATGAGCAGTTCTTC	CSEGFSQGNNEQFF
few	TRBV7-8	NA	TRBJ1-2	TGTGCCAGCAGCTTAGCCGAGGGGGGAATCTATGGCTACACCTTC	CASSLAEGGIYGYTF
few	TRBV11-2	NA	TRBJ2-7	TGTGCCAGCAGCTTAGATATGGGGCCCTACGAGCAGTACTTC	CASSLDMGPYEQYF
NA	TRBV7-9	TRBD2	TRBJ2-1	TGTGCCAGCAGCTGGAGCGGGGGGAACAATGAGCAGTTCTTC	CASSWSGGNNEQFF
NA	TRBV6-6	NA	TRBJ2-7	TGTGCCAGCAGCCCCGGCCAACCGACCTACGAGCAGTACTTC	CASSPGQPTYEQYF
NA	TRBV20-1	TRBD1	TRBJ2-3	TGCAGTGCTAGAGCCGACAGGGGAAGCACAGATACGCAGTATTTT	CSARADRGSTDTQYF
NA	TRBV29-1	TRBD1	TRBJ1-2	TGCAGCGTTGGCCTCGGGACAGGGGGTGGCTACACCTTC	CSVGLGTGGGYTF
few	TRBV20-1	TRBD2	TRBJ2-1	TGCAGTGCTACGACTAGCGGGACGTACAATGAGCAGTTCTTC	CSATTSGTYNEQFF
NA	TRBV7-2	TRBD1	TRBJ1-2	TGTGCCAGCAGCTTAGTAGGACTGGGACAGAGCCATGGCTACACCTTC	CASSLVGLGQSHGYTF